These T cell receptor beta chains were read from a single sample in a study of blood T cell repertoires in COVID-19. The table came from immunoSEQ multiplex PCR; TCRdb's copy has only in-frame clones and leaves some out. The data show roughly 150,000 clones, about 80% seen once. Sequences were obtained from peripheral blood. These receptors all stem from a man between 65 and 85 years old with active or convalescent COVID-19. The CDR3 runs from the conserved cysteine through the conserved F or W. D genes are given only for firm matches. The size field is filled for only some rows; it gives once, few, many or a size class.

d_call | j_call | clone_size | v_call | cdr3_nt | cdr3_aa
. | TRBJ2-7 | . | TRBV6-5 | TGTGCCAGCACCCTCGGCAGGGGATTTTACGAGCAGTACTTC | CASTLGRGFYEQYF
TRBD2 | TRBJ2-1 | . | TRBV28 | TGTGCCAGCAGTTTGACGACTAGCGGGAGGTACAATGAGCAGTTCTTC | CASSLTTSGRYNEQFF
. | TRBJ1-4 | . | TRBV20-1 | TGCAGTGCTAGTTTTCCCGGACAGCTCGAAAAACTGTTTTTT | CSASFPGQLEKLFF
. | TRBJ2-6 | . | TRBV7-2 | TGTGCCAGCAGCTTAGGGGCAGGGACTGGGGCCAACGTCCTGACTTTC | CASSLGAGTGANVLTF
TRBD2 | TRBJ2-3 | . | TRBV18 | TGTGCCAGCTCACCTGCAGGCCAGCGGGGGAGCACAGATACGCAGTATTTT | CASSPAGQRGSTDTQYF
. | TRBJ1-5 | . | TRBV7-2 | TGTGCCAGCAGCTTCCTAAATCAGCCCCAGCATTTT | CASSFLNQPQHF
. | TRBJ2-5 | . | TRBV19 | TGTGCCAGTAGTATAAACGGCGGAGAGACCCAGTACTTC | CASSINGGETQYF
. | TRBJ1-1 | . | TRBV20-1 | TGCAGTGCTAGTAGTAGGCTAGGGGCTGAAGCTTTCTTT | CSASSRLGAEAFF
. | TRBJ2-1 | . | TRBV5-1 | TGCGCCAGCAGCGGGAAGACAGACCGTGCGTACAATGAGCAGTTCTTC | CASSGKTDRAYNEQFF
TRBD2 | TRBJ2-4 | . | TRBV10-1 | TGCGCCACATCGGGACTAGCGGGGGGGCCCCGAGCCAAAAACATTCAGTACTTC | CATSGLAGGPRAKNIQYF
. | TRBJ1-6 | many | TRBV9 | TGTGCCAGCAGCGTAGGAGGAGGGAGTAATTCACCCCTCCACTTT | CASSVGGGSNSPLHF
TRBD2 | TRBJ2-1 | . | TRBV5-1 | TGCGCCAGCAGCCTGACTAGCGGTAGGTACAATGAGCAGTTCTTC | CASSLTSGRYNEQFF
. | TRBJ1-2 | . | TRBV2 | TGTGCCAGCAGTGAACTCTATGGCTACACCTTC | CASSELYGYTF
TRBD2 | TRBJ2-1 | . | TRBV7-7 | TGTGCTAGCAGCTTAGTTCCGGGACTAGCGGGATCCCAGTTCTTC | CASSLVPGLAGSQFF
TRBD1 | TRBJ1-6 | . | TRBV18 | TGTGCCAGCTCATGGGACAGGGCTTATAATTCACCCCTCCACTTT | CASSWDRAYNSPLHF
. | TRBJ2-2 | few | TRBV19 | TGTGCCAGTAGTATACGGGAAATCGGGGAGCTGTTTTTT | CASSIREIGELFF
TRBD1 | TRBJ2-7 | . | TRBV6-5 | TGTGCCAGCAGTTATAGGACAGGGAGTCTCCACGAGCAGTACTTC | CASSYRTGSLHEQYF
. | TRBJ1-4 | . | TRBV18 | TGTGCCAGCTCACACGACAGCTCTTCTGAAAAACTGTTTTTT | CASSHDSSSEKLFF
. | TRBJ2-7 | . | TRBV6-2/TRBV6-3 | TGTGCCAGCAGTACCCACCGGGGGATCTCCTACGAGCAGTACTTC | CASSTHRGISYEQYF
TRBD1 | TRBJ2-1 | . | TRBV6-4 | TGTGCCAGCAGCCCCCGGACAGGGCGAGACAATGAGCAGTTCTTC | CASSPRTGRDNEQFF
TRBD1 | TRBJ1-1 | . | TRBV6-5 | TGTGCCAGCAGTTACTCGAGGCAGGGGGACACTGAAGCTTTCTTT | CASSYSRQGDTEAFF
. | TRBJ1-1 | few | TRBV28 | TGTGCCAGCAGTTTATGGGGCAAGAACACTGAAGCTTTCTTT | CASSLWGKNTEAFF
TRBD1 | TRBJ1-5 | . | TRBV30 | TGTGCACCTACCCCCCCGGGACAGGGATCCTATAGCAATCAGCCCCAGCATTTT | CAPTPPGQGSYSNQPQHF
TRBD2 | TRBJ2-2 | . | TRBV9 | TGTGCCAGCAGCCTAGGAGCGGGAGGGCCTTACACCGGGGAGCTGTTTTTT | CASSLGAGGPYTGELFF
. | TRBJ2-2 | . | TRBV5-4 | TGTGCCAGCAGCTTACCCCGGCTAGTTGGCACCGGGGAGCTGTTTTTT | CASSLPRLVGTGELFF
. | TRBJ1-1 | . | TRBV5-1 | TGCGCCAGCAGCCTCAGGACAGACGAAGCTTTCTTT | CASSLRTDEAFF
. | TRBJ2-7 | . | TRBV4-1 | TGCGCCAGCAGCCAAGGCTTTGTCAGGAACTACGAGCAGTACTTC | CASSQGFVRNYEQYF
. | TRBJ2-1 | . | TRBV4-1 | TGCGCCAGCAGCCAAGATTTCGGGGACTCCTACAATGAGCAGTTCTTC | CASSQDFGDSYNEQFF
. | TRBJ2-3 | . | TRBV15 | TGTGCCACCAGCAGAGAGAGTGGGCGGGGGCCGGGAGATACGCAGTATTTT | CATSRESGRGPGDTQYF
. | TRBJ2-1 | once | TRBV3-1/TRBV3-2 | TGTGCCAGCAGCCAAGATTTAGCGAGATACTCCAATGAGCAGTTCTTC | CASSQDLARYSNEQFF
TRBD1 | TRBJ1-1 | few | TRBV5-4 | TGTGCCAGCAGCCCACGGGACAGGGTCTCTGAAGCTTTCTTT | CASSPRDRVSEAFF
. | TRBJ1-5 | . | TRBV28 | TGTGCCAGCAGTTTAGGGGTCTGGGGGCGGCAGCCCCAGCATTTT | CASSLGVWGRQPQHF
. | TRBJ1-2 | . | TRBV29-1 | TGCAGCGTTGACGGCCCGGGAATTCCGTATGGCTACACCTTC | CSVDGPGIPYGYTF
. | TRBJ1-2 | . | TRBV30 | TGTGCCTGGGGAGTCCTAAACTATGGCTACACCTTC | CAWGVLNYGYTF
TRBD1 | TRBJ1-2 | . | TRBV6-5 | TGTGCCAGCGGACAGGTATATGGCTACACCTTC | CASGQVYGYTF
. | TRBJ1-3 | . | TRBV5-1 | TGCGCCAGCAGCCCACGACAATCTGGAAACACCATATATTTT | CASSPRQSGNTIYF
. | TRBJ1-1 | . | TRBV5-1 | TGCGCCAGCAGCTTGGTCCGGAACACTGAAGCTTTCTTT | CASSLVRNTEAFF
. | TRBJ2-6 | . | TRBV5-5 | TGTGCCAGCAGCCGGACTGGCTCTGGGGCCAACGTCCTGACTTTC | CASSRTGSGANVLTF
. | TRBJ2-4 | . | TRBV29-1 | TGCAGCGGAACGGCAGGGATGGCCAAAAACATTCAGTACTTC | CSGTAGMAKNIQYF
TRBD1 | TRBJ2-7 | . | TRBV18 | TGTGCCAGCTCACCACGACCGGGACAGGGGGCGAACGAGCAGTACTTC | CASSPRPGQGANEQYF
TRBD2 | TRBJ2-1 | . | TRBV7-2 | TGTGCCAGCAGATCTAGCGGATACAATGAGCAGTTCTTC | CASRSSGYNEQFF
. | TRBJ2-2 | few | TRBV6-2/TRBV6-3 | TGTGCCAGCAGCCCGCCGGGATACGGGGAGCTGTTTTTT | CASSPPGYGELFF
TRBD1 | TRBJ1-4 | . | TRBV27 | TGTGCCAGCAGTCGTCGGACAGGGGAGAGTGCATTTCGGGAAAAACTGTTTTTT | CASSRRTGESAFREKLFF
TRBD2 | TRBJ2-7 | . | TRBV28 | TGTGCCAGCAGTTTACTGGGAGGGGAGCAGTACTTC | CASSLLGGEQYF
. | TRBJ1-1 | . | TRBV3-1/TRBV3-2 | TGTGCCAGCAGGGGGGGTGCCGAAGCTTTCTTT | CASRGGAEAFF
. | TRBJ2-7 | . | TRBV5-1 | TGCGCCAGCAGCTCTGCGGGTAGCAGCTACGAGCAGTACTTC | CASSSAGSSYEQYF
TRBD2 | TRBJ2-7 | . | TRBV4-1 | TGCGCCAGCAGCCAAGAAAGGGGGCTAGCGGGGGGCGGCTACGAGCAGTACTTC | CASSQERGLAGGGYEQYF
. | TRBJ1-3 | . | TRBV6-5 | TGTGCCAGCAGTTACTCAGGAGGTCGTCGGAACACCATATATTTT | CASSYSGGRRNTIYF
TRBD2 | TRBJ2-1 | . | TRBV11-1 | TGTGCCAGCAGCTCCTTTGGACTAGCGGAGTTCAATGAGCAGTTCTTC | CASSSFGLAEFNEQFF
. | TRBJ2-5 | . | TRBV9 | TGTGCCAGCAGCACCAGGGTTACCGGGGAGACCCAGTACTTC | CASSTRVTGETQYF
. | TRBJ1-6 | few | TRBV2 | TGTGCCAGCAGTGAAGACGCCAGGGGATATAATTCACCCCTCCACTTT | CASSEDARGYNSPLHF
. | TRBJ2-2 | . | TRBV2 | TGTGCCACAGGGGACGACTTGAACACCGGGGAGCTGTTTTTT | CATGDDLNTGELFF
TRBD2 | TRBJ2-1 | few | TRBV2 | TGTGCCAGCAGTGAGAGCGGGGGGGCTTACAATGAGCAGTTCTTC | CASSESGGAYNEQFF
. | TRBJ1-2 | . | TRBV7-6 | TGTGCCAGCAGCGGGCCAGCTAACTATGGCTACACCTTC | CASSGPANYGYTF
TRBD1 | TRBJ2-7 | . | TRBV11-3 | TGTGCCAGCAGCGGGGGACAGGGACTCGAGCAGTACTTC | CASSGGQGLEQYF